This T cell receptor (beta chain) was profiled in a study of human T cells and chemical hapten exposure. Findings and caveats of the study: TCRs at a frequency above 1 in 1000 stayed unchanged with DPC sensitization. Clustering by CDR3 similarity yielded significantly more large clusters from expanded TCRs than controls.

One entry per CDR3 protein results from TCRdb running MiXCR on the RACE reads. The profile shows 90,000 or so distinct CDR3 sequences, 8.5% of them singletons. As to time point: pre-sensitization, week 0. Described treatment: therapeutic diphenylcyclopropenone sensitization with weekly scalp DPC. Trimming cost V 0 bases and J 9 bases, with 19 bases left between them. Germline assignment: CDR1 SGDLS and CDR2 YYNGEE. The CDR3 has 16 amino acids. There are a few counts of this clonotype. What it recognizes is unknown. This specimen consisted of whole blood, obtained in connection with sensitization to the hapten diphenylcyclopropenone (DPC). The rearrangement joins TRBV9 to TRBJ2-1, with D tentatively TRBD1 or TRBD2 (5 bases each). The receptor was isolated from a man in his forties with alopecia areata. Some clones in this sample may be carry-over from other donors' samples. This chain's CDR3 is CASSVALADSDGEQFF. DNA of the CDR3: TGTGCCAGCAGCGTAGCGCTAGCTGACAGTGATGGTGAGCAGTTCTTC.